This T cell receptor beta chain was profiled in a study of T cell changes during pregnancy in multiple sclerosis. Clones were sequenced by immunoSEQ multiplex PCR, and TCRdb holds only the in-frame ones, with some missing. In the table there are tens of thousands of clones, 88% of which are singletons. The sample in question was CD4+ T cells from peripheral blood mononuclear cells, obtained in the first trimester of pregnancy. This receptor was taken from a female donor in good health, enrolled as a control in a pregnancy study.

CDR3 residues: CASSRGGRLTGELFF. Here the CDR3 DNA reads TGTGCCAGCAGTCGGGGGGGGCGACTTACCGGGGAGCTGTTTTTT. The chain links TRBV7-9 to TRBJ2-2; 8 bases map to TRBD2. The CDR3 is made up of 15 amino acids. CDR1 SEHNR and CDR2 FQNEAQ come from the germline V gene (reference sequence). After removal of 6 bases from V and 5 bases from J, the junction contained 8 bases not matched to a gene.